The 15 T cell receptor beta chains below come from one sample, sequenced in a study of shared clonotypes between healthy human individuals. Profiled with immunoSEQ multiplex PCR; TCRdb holds only in-frame clones, not every one. The sample shows about 700,000 clones, roughly 70% of them seen only once. Sequencing was done on a sample of memory CD4+ T cells sorted from blood. Subset described: CD45RA-negative fraction. These receptors came from a woman in her 30s in good health.

This clone was seen once. The chain uses TRBV28 and TRBJ2-7; the match to TRBD1 covers 8 bases. The CDR3 consists of 14 residues. Germline values: CDR1 MDHEN, CDR2 SYDVKM. With 6 bases clipped from V and 7 bases from J, the junction kept 11 bases outside the gene matches. The CDR3 DNA is TGTGCCAGCAGACCACCCGGGACAGGAGGGGAGCAGTACTTC. Amino acids: CASRPPGTGGEQYF.

This clone was observed once. The chain couples TRBV7-8 to TRBJ1-1, with D unresolved. Germline CDR1 is SGHVS and CDR2 is FQNEAQ. This CDR3 is 13 amino acids long. The V end was cut by 3 bases, the J end by 0 bases, with 5 bases between. The CDR3 loop reads CASSLSMNTEAFF. CDR3 in DNA: TGTGCCAGCAGCTTGTCGATGAACACTGAAGCTTTCTTT.

The chain links TRBV29-1 to TRBJ2-2; D may be TRBD1 (5 bases). Germline CDR1 and CDR2: SQVTM and ANQGSEA. The CDR3 length is 13 residues. V was cut by 2 bases and J by 7 bases, with 11 bases left in between. CDR3 amino acids: CSVERQGFGELFF. The CDR3 DNA sequence: TGCAGCGTTGAAAGGCAGGGTTTCGGGGAGCTGTTTTTT.

There are a few counts of this clone. The CDR3 loop reads CASSIFRDRGNIQYF. CDR3 coding DNA: TGTGCCAGTAGTATTTTCCGGGACAGGGGCAACATTCAGTACTTC. This chain connects TRBV19 to TRBJ2-4; 10 nucleotides match TRBD1. CDR3 length: 15 residues. Germline V gene lookup returns CDR1 LNHDA and CDR2 SQIVND (reference sequence). V shed 3 bases and J 7 bases; nucleotides not matched to a gene: 6. Full variable domain (missing parts from reference TRBV19 and TRBJ2-4): DGGITQSPKYLFRKEGQNVTLSCEQNLNHDAMYWYRQDPGQGLRLIYYSQIVNDFQKGDIAEGYSVSREKKESFPLTVTSAQKNPTAFYLCASSIFRDRGNIQYFGAGTRLSVL.

The rearrangement joins TRBV15 to TRBJ2-2; TRBD1 matches at 7 bases. Germline CDR1 is LNHNV and CDR2 is YYDKDF (reference sequence). The CDR3 runs 14 residues. V was pared by 4 bases and J by 5 bases, with 4 bases of the junction left unmatched. The CDR3 protein is CATSTYRGTGELFF. The CDR3 DNA follows: TGTGCCACCAGCACCTACAGGGGAACCGGGGAGCTGTTTTTT.

The chain is built from TRBV19 and TRBJ2-3; D remains ambiguous. CDR3 length: 15 amino acids. Trimming took 5 bases from V and 0 from J, leaving 12 bases between them. Per the germline V gene, CDR1 is LNHDA and CDR2 is SQIVND (reference sequence). The CDR3 region is CASSAKGLSTDTQYF. In nucleotides, the CDR3 is TGTGCCAGTAGTGCGAAAGGCCTAAGCACAGATACGCAGTATTTT.

This clone was detected only once. This sequence is one base from a far larger clone and is likely a read error. The sample contains more than one DNA sequence encoding this CDR3. V and J are TRBV7-9 and TRBJ2-1; possibly TRBD2 for D (5 bases). V was trimmed by 0 bases and J by 2 bases, leaving 5 bases between them. The CDR3 loop spans 14 amino acids. Per germline, CDR1 SEHNR and CDR2 FQNEAQ (reference sequence). CDR3 sequence: CASSLAGAYNEQFF. CDR3 DNA sequence: TGTGCCAGCAGCTTAGCGGGAGCCTACAATGAGCAGTTCTTC. Based on the CDR3 plus reference TRBV7-9 and TRBJ2-1, the full variable domain is DTGVSQNPRHKITKRGQNVTFRCDPISEHNRLYWYRQTLGQGPEFLTYFQNEAQLEKSRLLSDRFSAERPKGSFSTLEIQRTEQGDSAMYLCASSLAGAYNEQFFGPGTRLTVL.

The rearrangement links TRBV7-9 to TRBJ1-1; D may be TRBD1 (5 bases). The length of the CDR3 is 15 residues. V was clipped by 1 base and J by 1 base, with 10 bases between them. CDR1 is SEHNR and CDR2 is FQNEAQ in the germline V gene (reference sequence). The CDR3 region has the DNA TGTGCCAGCAGCTTAGGTGTTGGGGGGAACACTGAAGCTTTCTTT. Amino acids: CASSLGVGGNTEAFF. The variable domain in full, completed from reference TRBV7-9 and TRBJ1-1, reads DTGVSQNPRHKITKRGQNVTFRCDPISEHNRLYWYRQTLGQGPEFLTYFQNEAQLEKSRLLSDRFSAERPKGSFSTLEIQRTEQGDSAMYLCASSLGVGGNTEAFFGQGTRLTVV.

The J gene is TRBJ2-1, the V gene TRBV7-6; no reliable D call. With 2 bases removed from V and 8 bases from J, the gap between germline ends came to 13 bases. The CDR3 extends over 14 amino acids. Looked up from germline, CDR1 is SGHVS and CDR2 is FNYEAQ. The CDR3 spells CASSLRLSADEQFF. CDR3 sequence (DNA): TGTGCCAGCAGCTTAAGGTTATCGGCGGATGAGCAGTTCTTC.

The V gene is TRBV7-8, the J gene TRBJ2-2; D is uncertain. The CDR3 sequence is 16 residues long. With 2 bases removed from V and 3 bases from J, the gap between germline ends came to 13 bases. Germline CDR1 and CDR2: SGHVS and FQNEAQ. CDR3 region: CASSLKRWADTGELFF. In nucleotides, the CDR3 is TGTGCCAGCAGCTTAAAGAGGTGGGCGGACACCGGGGAGCTGTTTTTT.

A single count supports this clone. The V gene is TRBV28, the J gene TRBJ2-1; 8 bases are a match to TRBD2. CDR1 and CDR2 (germline): MDHEN, SYDVKM. Unmatched junction bases numbered 9, after V lost 4 bases and J lost 7 bases. The CDR3 totals 15 residues. The CDR3 is CASSSPGLVLNEQFF. The CDR3 coding sequence is TGTGCCAGCAGTTCGCCGGGACTAGTCCTGAATGAGCAGTTCTTC.

The V gene is TRBV19, the J gene TRBJ1-1; 9 nucleotides match TRBD1. CDR1 is LNHDA, CDR2 SQIVND, per germline (reference sequence). The CDR3 length is 13 residues. The V gene end was trimmed by 5 bases and the J gene end by 8 bases; junction bases not matched to a gene: 6. In nucleotides, the CDR3 is TGTGCCAGTAGTGTGGGACAGGGAAGAGAAGCTTTCTTT. Its protein product is CASSVGQGREAFF. The complete variable domain, with remaining parts taken from reference TRBV19 and TRBJ1-1, reads DGGITQSPKYLFRKEGQNVTLSCEQNLNHDAMYWYRQDPGQGLRLIYYSQIVNDFQKGDIAEGYSVSREKKESFPLTVTSAQKNPTAFYLCASSVGQGREAFFGQGTRLTVV.

This clone was detected once. The chain is built from TRBV5-1 and TRBJ2-7, with TRBD2 matching 12 bases. Germline CDR1 SGHRS, CDR2 YFSETQ. The CDR3 sequence is 15 residues long. After removal of 4 bases from V and 3 bases from J, the junction contained 5 bases not matched to a gene. The CDR3 region is CASSKTSGSSYEQYF. In nucleotides, the CDR3 is TGCGCCAGCAGCAAGACTAGCGGGAGTAGCTACGAGCAGTACTTC.

The chain uses TRBV18 and TRBJ2-1; 7 nucleotides match TRBD2. The CDR3 loop spans 13 amino acids. The V segment lost 7 bases and the J segment 7 bases; nucleotides outside the gene matches: 7. Germline lookup yields CDR1 KGHSH and CDR2 LQKENI. CDR3 sequence: CASFLPGGNEQFF. The CDR3 DNA sequence: TGTGCCAGCTTCCTCCCCGGGGGGAATGAGCAGTTCTTC.

The chain couples TRBV27 to TRBJ2-3; D remains unclear. The V gene lost 3 bases and the J gene lost 7 bases, with 14 bases spanning the gap. This CDR3 has 14 residues. Looked up from germline, CDR1 is MNHEY and CDR2 is SMNVEV (reference sequence). This CDR3 reads CASSFRGKGNTQYF. DNA for the CDR3: TGTGCCAGCAGTTTTAGAGGTAAAGGGAATACGCAGTATTTT.